The 5 T cell receptor beta chains below were found in one sample sequenced in a study of the immune and genomic landscape of osteosarcoma (dated by TCRdb to about 2020). Library preparation employed the immunoSEQ multiplex PCR assay. In its TCRdb copy, this immuneACCESS table keeps in-frame sequences only and misses some clones. Where compared with another copy, unresolved V genes explain less than half of these, and the others have no known cause. In this sample the table shows about 5,100 clones, about 80% of which occur a single time. The leading ten clones occupy 6% to 7% of the sample. The specimens were post-treatment primary, local recurrence and metastasis tumors obtained from patients with a poor prognosis. Specimen: osteosarcoma tumor tissue from the lung. These receptors came from a human donor with osteosarcoma.

The chain is built from TRBV5-1 and TRBJ2-1, with a tentative D call TRBD1 (6 bases). Trimming stripped 3 bases from V and 9 bases from J, with 16 bases between. Germline CDR1 reads SGHRS; CDR2 reads YFSETQ. The CDR3 runs 14 residues. The CDR3 coding sequence is TGCGCCAGCAGCTCCGGGACACTTTTTGGTGAGCAGTTCTTC. Protein sequence: CASSSGTLFGEQFF. The complete variable domain, with remaining parts taken from reference TRBV5-1 and TRBJ2-1, reads KAGVTQTPRYLIKTRGQQVTLSCSPISGHRSVSWYQQTPGQGLQFLFEYFSETQRNKGNFPGRFSGRQFSNSRSEMNVSTLELGDSALYLCASSSGTLFGEQFFGPGTRLTVL.

The chain has TRBV14 and TRBJ1-2, with no clear D. Looked up from germline, CDR1 is SGHDN and CDR2 is FVKESK. This CDR3 is 13 amino acids long. V was cut by 4 bases and J by 1 base, with 7 bases left in between. CDR3 protein: CASSLLNNYGYTF. DNA for the CDR3: TGTGCCAGCAGCCTACTTAATAACTATGGCTACACCTTC.

This sequence joins TRBV18 and TRBJ1-2; D ambiguous. V gave up 0 bases and J gave up 1 base, with 15 bases separating them. The CDR3 runs 17 residues. CDR1 is KGHSH and CDR2 is LQKENI in the germline V gene. CDR3 in amino acids: CASSPPHWWQRNYGYTF. CDR3 nucleotide sequence: TGTGCCAGCTCACCACCCCATTGGTGGCAGCGTAACTATGGCTACACCTTC.

The chain is built from TRBV6-6 and TRBJ2-3; TRBD2 aligns across 12 bases. The germline CDR1 and CDR2 sequences are MNHNY and SVGAGI (reference sequence). The CDR3 is made up of 16 amino acids. Trimming removed 6 bases from V and 3 bases from J; junction bases left unmatched: 7. DNA for the CDR3: TGTGCCAGCAGCGCTAGCGGGAGGGCCTCGACAGATACGCAGTATTTT. Translation: CASSASGRASTDTQYF.

The J gene is TRBJ1-5, the V gene TRBV28; maybe TRBD1 (5 bases). Deletions cut 2 bases from V and 6 bases from J, with 20 bases between. The CDR3 loop spans 17 amino acids. Germline V gene sequence: CDR1 MDHEN, CDR2 SYDVKM. The chain's CDR3 is CASSLPPHRGFVQPQHF. DNA of the CDR3: TGTGCCAGCAGTTTACCCCCCCACCGGGGCTTCGTTCAGCCCCAGCATTTT.